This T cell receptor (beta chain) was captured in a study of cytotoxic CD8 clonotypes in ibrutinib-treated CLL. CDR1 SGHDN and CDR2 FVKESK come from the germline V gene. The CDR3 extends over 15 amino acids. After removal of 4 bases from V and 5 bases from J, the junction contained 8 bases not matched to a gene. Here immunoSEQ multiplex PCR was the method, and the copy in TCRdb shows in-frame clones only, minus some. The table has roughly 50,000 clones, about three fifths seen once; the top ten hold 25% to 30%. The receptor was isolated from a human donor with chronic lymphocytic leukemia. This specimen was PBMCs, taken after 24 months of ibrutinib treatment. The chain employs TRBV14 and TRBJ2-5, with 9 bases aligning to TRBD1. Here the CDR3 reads CASSPDRGAGETQYF. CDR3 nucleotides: TGTGCCAGCAGCCCAGACAGGGGGGCCGGTGAGACCCAGTACTTC.